This T cell receptor (beta chain) was captured by sequencing in a study of persistence of HIV-infected CD4 T cells. Worth noting for this clone: What it recognizes is unknown.

This CDR3 has 10 amino acids. Deletions cut 8 bases from V and 9 bases from J, with 8 bases between. Germline V gene data show CDR1 as MNHEY and CDR2 as SMNVEV (reference sequence). This was the immunoSEQ version 4 assay in survey mode. Genomic DNA was diluted to around 9.3 ng/uL, up to roughly 1 ug per sample. The protocol was immunoSEQ multiplex PCR, while the TCRdb copy is restricted to in-frame clones and leaves out a portion. Of tens of thousands of clones detected, around 82% appear once; the ten largest clones hold roughly 5%. The stimulus was lysate of CMV-infected fibroblasts, 8.5 to 10 ug/mL. CD40L/CD69 double-negative CD45RO-high memory CD4+ T cells were collected.

This TCR came from an adult man with HIV who was CMV-seropositive. The rearrangement joins TRBV27 to TRBJ1-5; D gene ambiguous. Source: CD4+ T cells sorted from PBMCs after approximately 19-hour stimulation, taken from a patient who received antiretroviral therapy. The CDR3 spells CASRLWPQHF. The CDR3, as DNA: TGTGCCAGCCGCCTTTGGCCCCAGCATTTT.